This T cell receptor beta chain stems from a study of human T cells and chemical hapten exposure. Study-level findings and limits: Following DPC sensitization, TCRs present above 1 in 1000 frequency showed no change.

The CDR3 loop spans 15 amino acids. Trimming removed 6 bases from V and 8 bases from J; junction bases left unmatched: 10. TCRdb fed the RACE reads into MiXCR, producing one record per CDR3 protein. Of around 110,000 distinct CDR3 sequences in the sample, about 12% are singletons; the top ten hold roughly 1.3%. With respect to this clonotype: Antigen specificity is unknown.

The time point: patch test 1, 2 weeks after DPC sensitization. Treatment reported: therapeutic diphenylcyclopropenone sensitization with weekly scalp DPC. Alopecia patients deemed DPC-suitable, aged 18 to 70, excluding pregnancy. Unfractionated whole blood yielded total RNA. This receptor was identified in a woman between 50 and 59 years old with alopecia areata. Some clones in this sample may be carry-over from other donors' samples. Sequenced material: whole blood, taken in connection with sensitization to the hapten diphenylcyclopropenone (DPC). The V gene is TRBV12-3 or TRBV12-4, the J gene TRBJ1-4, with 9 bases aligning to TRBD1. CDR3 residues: CASSSIGTGQEKLFF. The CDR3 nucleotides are TGTGCCAGCAGCTCGATCGGGACAGGGCAAGAAAAACTGTTTTTT.